A selection of T cell receptor beta chains follows, all from one sample in a study of cytomegalovirus exposure and HLA in healthy donors. Clones were sequenced by immunoSEQ multiplex PCR, and TCRdb holds only the in-frame ones, with some missing. Of about 310,000 clones listed, 88% are singletons. Sequences were obtained from PBMCs. The receptors stem from a man aged 25 to 40 in good health and CMV-seronegative. The CDR3 runs from the conserved cysteine through the conserved F or W. The D gene is left open where the match is weak. For some rows the clone size is stated as once, few or many, or as a class when expanded; others skip it.

TRBV20-1	.	.	TRBJ2-5	TGCAGTGCTAGGCAGGGGGAGACCCAGTACTTC	CSARQGETQYF
TRBV18	.	TRBD1	TRBJ2-5	TGTGCCAGCTCACCGGAGGACAGGGGAGAGACCCAGTACTTC	CASSPEDRGETQYF
TRBV18	.	TRBD1	TRBJ1-5	TGTGCCAGCTCGTACGACAGGGGAGGATATAGCAATCAGCCCCAGCATTTT	CASSYDRGGYSNQPQHF
TRBV7-9	.	.	TRBJ1-2	TGTGCCAGCAGCTTAGCCCAGGGATACGGCTACACCTTC	CASSLAQGYGYTF
TRBV5-1	.	TRBD1	TRBJ2-2	TGCGCCAGCAGCTTCGCGGGACAGGGGTTTACCGGGGAGCTGTTTTTT	CASSFAGQGFTGELFF
TRBV21-1	.	.	TRBJ2-7	TGTGCCAGCAGCAAACAGGCCTACGAGCAGTACTTC	CASSKQAYEQYF
TRBV6-5	.	TRBD2	TRBJ2-7	TGTGCCAGCAGTTCGGCGGGGGGCCGGTTGCACGAGCAGTACTTC	CASSSAGGRLHEQYF
TRBV2	few	.	TRBJ1-6	TGTGCCAGCAGTGCGGAGAGCTCCTATAATTCACCCCTCCACTTT	CASSAESSYNSPLHF
TRBV7-9	.	.	TRBJ2-5	TGTGCCAGCAGCTCCGGACTTCGGCAAGAGACCCAGTACTTC	CASSSGLRQETQYF
TRBV6-5	.	TRBD1	TRBJ1-1	TGTGCCAGCAGTTATGGGACAGGGAGGGACACTGAAGCTTTCTTT	CASSYGTGRDTEAFF
TRBV11-2	once	TRBD2	TRBJ2-7	TGTGCCAGCAGCTTAGAAGCGGCGGGGGAGTACGAGCAGTACTTC	CASSLEAAGEYEQYF
TRBV7-9	.	TRBD1	TRBJ1-2	TGTGCCAGCAGCTCGGGGACAGGGAGGAGGACCTTC	CASSSGTGRRTF
TRBV30	.	.	TRBJ1-3	TGTGCCTGGACCGGACAGCTCTCTGGAAACACCATATATTTT	CAWTGQLSGNTIYF
TRBV5-4	.	.	TRBJ2-5	TGTGCCAGCAGCTTGCGAGGGCGAGAGACCCAGTACTTC	CASSLRGRETQYF